Listed here are 4 T cell receptor beta chains from one sample, sequenced in a study of blood T cells in healthy people across ages. With a J-beta primer mix and a sample-barcoded 5' primer, a second PCR ran about 7 to 11 cycles. TCRdb reprocessed the 5' RACE reads via MiXCR and lists one record per CDR3 protein. The data show fewer than 750,000 distinct CDR3 sequences, roughly 43% seen once. Sequencing was done on a sample of blood. All receptors come from an elderly man in good health.

This chain uses TRBV7-9 with TRBJ2-3; the match to TRBD1 covers 12 bases. Germline CDR1 and CDR2: SEHNR and FQNEAQ (reference sequence). The CDR3 has 17 amino acids. V shed 6 bases, J shed 3 bases, and the junction held 10 bases outside the gene matches. Here the CDR3 DNA reads TGTGCCAGCAGTCCCGGGACAGGGGGCGGTTGGACAGATACGCAGTATTTT. Amino acids: CASSPGTGGGWTDTQYF.

This clonotype was observed a handful of times. The V call is TRBV10-3, the J call TRBJ1-2; TRBD1 aligns across 12 bases. V trimming: 8 bases; J trimming: 5 bases; junction bases outside the gene matches: 6. The CDR3 covers 14 residues. Germline V lookup: CDR1 ENHRY, CDR2 SYGVKD. The CDR3 coding sequence is TGTGCCATCGGGGGGACAGGGGGCCTGTATGGCTACACCTTC. It specifies CAIGGTGGLYGYTF.

The rearrangement joins TRBV20-1 to TRBJ2-1; 7 nucleotides align to TRBD1. The CDR3 sequence is 13 residues long. Looked up from germline, CDR1 is DFQATT and CDR2 is SNEGSKA (reference sequence). With V trimmed by 4 bases and J by 6 bases, 6 bases remained unmatched. CDR3 loop: CSATTGQSNEQFF. The CDR3 bases are TGCAGTGCTACTACGGGACAGAGCAATGAGCAGTTCTTC.

This clonotype was recorded a few times. J is TRBJ1-3 and V is TRBV6-6; possible D gene TRBD1, 5 bases. The germline V and J ends were trimmed by 4 bases and 0 bases, with 16 bases remaining between them. The length of the CDR3 is 17 residues. Looked up from germline, CDR1 is MNHNY and CDR2 is SVGAGI (reference sequence). In DNA form, the CDR3 reads TGTGCCAGCAGTTCAGGACAACATCAGAGCTCTGGAAACACCATATATTTT. Protein product: CASSSGQHQSSGNTIYF.